This T cell receptor (beta chain) was sequenced for a study of blood T cell repertoires in COVID-19. Looking at the study overall: Some COVID-19 samples were acute and others convalescent; all came from the United States, Italy and Spain. Sources were T cells, B-cell-depleted T cells, or PBMCs; the material itself was cDNA or gDNA.

Deletions cut 0 bases from V and 2 bases from J, with 11 bases between. This CDR3 region has 15 residues. Germline V gene lookup returns CDR1 SGHTA and CDR2 FQGNSA. Original processing methods: Scientists estimated how many nucleated cells there were by amplifying reference gene primers. Some clones are missing from TCRdb's copy, which holds only in-frame ones; the method was immunoSEQ multiplex PCR. The DNA gave D and trimming, while V, J and clone size come from that table. This table has over 110,000 clones, about four fifths appearing once. The gene calls are TRBV7-2 and TRBJ2-7, with a weak D call TRBD2 (5 bases). Sequenced input: peripheral blood. The sequence was obtained from a human donor in a cohort sampled during active COVID-19. Here the CDR3 DNA reads TGTGCCAGCAGCTTAGCGGTGCGGGCGGCCTACGAGCAGTACTTC. This gives the protein CASSLAVRAAYEQYF. Combining the CDR3 with reference TRBV7-2 and TRBJ2-7 gives the whole variable domain GAGVSQSPSNKVTEKGKDVELRCDPISGHTALYWYRQSLGQGLEFLIYFQGNSAPDKSGLPSDRFSAERTGGSVSTLTIQRTQQEDSAVYLCASSLAVRAAYEQYFGPGTRLTVT.